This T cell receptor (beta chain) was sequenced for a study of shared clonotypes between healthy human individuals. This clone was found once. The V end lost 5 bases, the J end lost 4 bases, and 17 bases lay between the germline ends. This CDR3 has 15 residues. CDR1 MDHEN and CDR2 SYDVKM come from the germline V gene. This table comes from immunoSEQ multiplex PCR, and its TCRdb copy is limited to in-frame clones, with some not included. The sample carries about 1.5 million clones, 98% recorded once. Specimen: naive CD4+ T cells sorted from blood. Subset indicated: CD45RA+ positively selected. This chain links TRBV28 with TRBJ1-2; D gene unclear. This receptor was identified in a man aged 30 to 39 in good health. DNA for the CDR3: TGTGCCAGCAGTGGGCCGCTAGGACGGGGCTATGGCTACACCTTC. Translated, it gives CASSGPLGRGYGYTF.